The clone carrying this TCR beta chain was observed many times. The data originate from a study of Graves' ophthalmopathy and Graves' hyperthyroidism. With 0 bases clipped from V and 3 bases from J, the junction kept 11 bases outside the gene matches. CDR3 length: 17 residues. Germline lookup yields CDR1 SGHRS and CDR2 YFSETQ. From RNA, the CDR3 regions of TCR beta chains were amplified and sequenced. After a first-round RT-PCR with HTBI primers, a second-round multiplex PCR was run. TCRdb analysed the multiplex PCR reads with MiXCR anew, one entry per CDR3 protein. The sample records some 160,000 distinct CDR3 sequences, just under 40% being singletons.

Sequencing was done on a sample of peripheral blood. This chain links TRBV5-1 with TRBJ2-5; 7 nucleotides match TRBD1. The TCR was taken from a man aged 30 to 45 with Graves' ophthalmopathy. This CDR3 reads CASSLGIGSDREETQYF. The DNA for the CDR3 is TGCGCCAGCAGCTTGGGTATCGGTTCTGACAGGGAAGAGACCCAGTACTTC.